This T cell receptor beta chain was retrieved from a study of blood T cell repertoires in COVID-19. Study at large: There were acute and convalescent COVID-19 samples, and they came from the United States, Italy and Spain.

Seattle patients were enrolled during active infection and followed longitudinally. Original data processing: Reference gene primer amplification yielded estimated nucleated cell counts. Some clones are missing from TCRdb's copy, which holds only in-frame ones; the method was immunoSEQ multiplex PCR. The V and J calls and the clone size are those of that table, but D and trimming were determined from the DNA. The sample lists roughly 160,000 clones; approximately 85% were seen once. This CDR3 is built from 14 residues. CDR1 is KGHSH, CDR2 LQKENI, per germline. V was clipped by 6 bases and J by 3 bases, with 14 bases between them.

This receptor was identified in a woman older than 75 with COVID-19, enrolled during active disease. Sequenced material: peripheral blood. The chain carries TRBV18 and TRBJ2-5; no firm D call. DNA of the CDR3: TGTGCCAGCTCCTTACTATCGAAGGAAGAGACCCAGTACTTC. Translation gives CASSLLSKEETQYF.